This TCR beta chain came from a study of graft-versus-host responses after intestinal transplantation. As for the study in general: Transplantation in recipients was multivisceral, liver-intestinal, or isolated intestinal. Among the recipients, all got anti-thymocyte globulin induction and then tacrolimus and steroids for 3 to 4 years. Findings and limits, study-wide: Allografts of one patient group, those with graft-donor T cell macrochimerism, had high graft-versus-host to host-versus-graft clonal ratios. Early post-transplant HvG declines were associated with peak circulating GvH clone levels.

Concerning this clone: The antigen remains undetermined.

This CDR3 is built from 14 residues. V was cut by 3 bases and J by 2 bases, with 11 bases left in between. Germline lookup yields CDR1 LNHDA and CDR2 SQIVND (reference sequence). Using immunoSEQ multiplex PCR, the repertoire was profiled, and TCRdb retains in-frame clones only, with some absent. Of about 89,000 clones listed, roughly 91% are singletons. The specimen comprised unstimulated CD4+ T cells sorted from spleen or lymph node cells, sampled before intestinal transplant. The chain is built from TRBV19 and TRBJ2-7; possible D gene TRBD1, 6 bases. The sequence derives from a human donor who received an intestinal transplant. CDR3 nucleotide sequence: TGTGCCAGTAGTATCCAGGGGCCCCCCTACGAGCAGTACTTC. This sequence encodes CASSIQGPPYEQYF.